One sample yielded the 16 T cell receptor beta chains listed below, sequenced in a study of early T cells in non-severe SARS-CoV-2 infection. Each CDR3 protein is one row after TCRdb ran MiXCR on the 5' RACE reads. Here the sample spans about 80,000 distinct CDR3 sequences, approximately 10% being singletons. The sequencing sample was made of whole blood. The source of these receptors is an adult who was a healthcare worker with PCR-confirmed SARS-CoV-2 infection or an uninfected control (not recorded which).

This clonotype has at least ten counts. V usage is TRBV5-1 and J usage is TRBJ1-1; possible D gene TRBD1, 5 bases. CDR1 is SGHRS, CDR2 YFSETQ, per germline. V shed 0 bases and J shed 0 bases, with 6 bases lying between them. The CDR3 sequence is 14 residues long. For the CDR3, the DNA is TGCGCCAGCAGCTTGGGGGGACTGAACACTGAAGCTTTCTTT. Protein sequence: CASSLGGLNTEAFF.

The genes are TRBV27 and TRBJ2-5; 9 bases line up with TRBD1. The germline V gene has CDR1 MNHEY and CDR2 SMNVEV (reference sequence). V dropped 5 bases and J dropped 1; count of bases not matched to a gene: 8. The CDR3 sequence is 16 residues long. The CDR3 sequence is CASSLGTGTFQETQYF. The CDR3, as DNA: TGTGCCAGCAGTCTCGGGACAGGGACATTCCAAGAGACCCAGTACTTC.

This clonotype was seen only a few times. V usage is TRBV7-3 and J usage is TRBJ2-7; 8 nucleotides line up with TRBD2. CDR1 is SGHTA and CDR2 is FQGTGA in the germline V gene. This CDR3 comprises 13 residues. With 8 bases clipped from V and 2 bases from J, the junction kept 5 bases outside the gene matches. The CDR3 DNA is TGTGCCAGCGCAGCGGGGGCGACCTACGAGCAGTACTTC. Translating it yields CASAAGATYEQYF.

This chain uses TRBV10-2 with TRBJ2-5; TRBD2 agrees at 7 bases. Germline CDR1 WSHSY, CDR2 SAAADI. The CDR3 has 15 residues. After removal of 4 bases from V and 4 bases from J, the junction contained 9 bases not matched to a gene. CDR3 nucleotide sequence: TGCGCCAGCAGTGCCTTACCCCCGGGGGGAGAGACCCAGTACTTC. Its protein product is CASSALPPGGETQYF.

This clonotype was seen many times. The rearrangement links TRBV18 to TRBJ2-3; TRBD1 might be the D (6 bases). The CDR3 runs to 17 residues. CDR1 is KGHSH and CDR2 is LQKENI in the germline V gene. Trimming shortened V by 4 bases and J by 0 bases, and 17 bases separated the two germline ends. In DNA form, the CDR3 reads TGTGCCAGCTCACTCTTGACAGGTGCATCTAGCACAGATACGCAGTATTTT. This codes for CASSLLTGASSTDTQYF.

Many counts were recorded for this clonotype. The chain carries TRBV5-1 and TRBJ2-3, with D uncertain. Trimming stripped 2 bases from V and 3 bases from J, with 10 bases between. CDR1 and CDR2 from the germline V gene are SGHRS and YFSETQ. This CDR3 is built from 14 residues. This CDR3 is CASSFTFGTDTQYF. The CDR3 DNA is TGCGCCAGCAGCTTCACATTTGGGACAGATACGCAGTATTTT.

This clonotype was observed at least ten times. V usage is TRBV11-3 and J usage is TRBJ2-3; TRBD2 agrees at 9 bases. From germline, CDR1 is SGHNT and CDR2 YENEEA. The CDR3 sequence is 16 residues long. Trimming took 0 bases from V and 4 from J; bases not matched to a gene: 5. CDR3: CASSLDSAGGPDTQYF. The CDR3 DNA follows: TGTGCCAGCAGCTTAGATTCGGCGGGGGGGCCAGATACGCAGTATTTT.

There are many counts of this clonotype. The chain couples TRBV11-3 to TRBJ2-2; no definite D call. Germline V gene sequence: CDR1 SGHNT, CDR2 YENEEA. Trimming pared 2 bases from V and 2 bases from J, leaving 0 bases between. This CDR3 contains 12 residues. The CDR3 loop reads CASSLNTGELFF. CDR3 sequence (DNA): TGTGCCAGCAGCTTAAACACCGGGGAGCTGTTTTTT. Full variable domain (outside the CDR3, taken from reference TRBV11-3 and TRBJ2-2): EAGVVQSPRYKIIEKKQPVAFWCNPISGHNTLYWYLQNLGQGPELLIRYENEEAVDDSQLPKDRFSAERLKGVDSTLKIQPAELGDSAVYLCASSLNTGELFFGEGSRLTVL.

This clonotype was seen repeatedly, ten times or more. The chain carries TRBV29-1 and TRBJ1-4; 8 bases are a match to TRBD1. Germline CDR1 SQVTM, CDR2 ANQGSEA. With 6 bases clipped from V and 3 bases from J, the junction kept 3 bases outside the gene matches. The length of the CDR3 is 13 residues. The chain's CDR3 is CSVYRGANEKLFF. CDR3 DNA sequence: TGCAGCGTGTACAGGGGGGCTAATGAAAAACTGTTTTTT.

This clonotype was seen ten or more times. The chain recombines TRBV12-3 or TRBV12-4 with TRBJ2-7; D gene unclear. Trimming took 8 bases from V and 1 from J, leaving 12 bases between them. CDR3 length: 13 amino acids. The CDR3 is CASGTALSYEQYF. The CDR3 DNA follows: TGTGCCAGCGGTACGGCACTTTCCTACGAGCAGTACTTC.

In its sample, this clonotype was seen many times. This chain uses TRBV12-3 or TRBV12-4 with TRBJ2-5, with D unresolved. The CDR3 has 11 amino acids. Trimming shortened V by 5 bases and J by 4 bases, and 5 bases separated the two germline ends. CDR3 DNA sequence: TGTGCCAGCAGTCCCGGAGAGACCCAGTACTTC. Encoded protein: CASSPGETQYF.

This clonotype appeared a few times. This rearrangement joins TRBV18 to TRBJ1-1; D possibly corresponds to TRBD1 (5 bases). Germline loops: CDR1 KGHSH, CDR2 LQKENI. Trimming stripped 3 bases from V and 6 bases from J, with 11 bases between. This CDR3 is 13 amino acids long. CDR3 protein: CASSPLRDSEAFF. The DNA for the CDR3 is TGTGCCAGCTCACCGCTTCGGGACTCTGAAGCTTTCTTT.

This clonotype was counted at least ten times. The J gene is TRBJ2-1, the V gene TRBV18; 8 positions agree with TRBD1. Germline CDR1 KGHSH, CDR2 LQKENI. There are 15 residues in the CDR3. V shed 4 bases and J 0 bases; nucleotides not matched to a gene: 2. The CDR3, as DNA: TGTGCCAGCTCACGGGACAGGCCCTCCTACAATGAGCAGTTCTTC. Translated, it gives CASSRDRPSYNEQFF.

This clonotype was seen many times. The chain is built from TRBV13 and TRBJ2-7; no clear D gene. V was trimmed by 5 bases and J by 4 bases, leaving 9 bases between them. The CDR3 has 12 residues. CDR1 and CDR2 from the germline V gene are PRHDT and FYEKMQ (reference sequence). CDR3 in amino acids: CASSHGSYEQYF. In nucleotides, the CDR3 is TGTGCCAGCAGCCACGGATCTTACGAGCAGTACTTC.

This clonotype was detected many times. V and J are TRBV18 and TRBJ1-6; TRBD1 might be the D (6 bases). Germline V gives CDR1 KGHSH, CDR2 LQKENI. This CDR3 has 14 amino acids. V lost 4 bases and J 5 bases, leaving 9 bases between the germline ends. In DNA form, the CDR3 reads TGTGCCAGCTCACAGGGACACAATAATTCACCCCTCCACTTT. This codes for CASSQGHNNSPLHF.

The chain links TRBV7-6 to TRBJ1-1; 7 nucleotides agree with TRBD1. The CDR3 has 14 amino acids. Looked up from germline, CDR1 is SGHVS and CDR2 is FNYEAQ. Trimming at V came to 5 bases and at J to 1 base, leaving 4 bases not matched to a gene. CDR3 sequence (DNA): TGTGCCAGCAGCCTACAGGGGAGGAACACTGAAGCTTTCTTT. Translation gives CASSLQGRNTEAFF.